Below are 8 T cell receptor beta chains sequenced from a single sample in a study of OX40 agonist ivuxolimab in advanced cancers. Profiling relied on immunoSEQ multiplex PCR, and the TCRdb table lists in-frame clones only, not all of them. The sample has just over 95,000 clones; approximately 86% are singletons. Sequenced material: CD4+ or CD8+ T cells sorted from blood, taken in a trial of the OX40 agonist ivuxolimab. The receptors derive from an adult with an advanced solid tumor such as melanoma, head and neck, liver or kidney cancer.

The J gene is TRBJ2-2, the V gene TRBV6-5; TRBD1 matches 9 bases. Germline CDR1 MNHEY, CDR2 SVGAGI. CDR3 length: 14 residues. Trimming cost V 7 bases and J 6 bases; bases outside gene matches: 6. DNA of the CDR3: TGTGCCAGCAACCGAGGACAGGGGTCCGGGGAGCTGTTTTTT. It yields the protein CASNRGQGSGELFF.

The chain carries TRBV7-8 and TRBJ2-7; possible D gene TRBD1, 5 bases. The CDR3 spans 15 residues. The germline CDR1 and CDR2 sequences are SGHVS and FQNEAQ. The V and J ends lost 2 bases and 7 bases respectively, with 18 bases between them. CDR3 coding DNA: TGTGCCAGCAGCTTAACAGGTTGGCAACGCGCTGAGCAGTACTTC. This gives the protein CASSLTGWQRAEQYF.

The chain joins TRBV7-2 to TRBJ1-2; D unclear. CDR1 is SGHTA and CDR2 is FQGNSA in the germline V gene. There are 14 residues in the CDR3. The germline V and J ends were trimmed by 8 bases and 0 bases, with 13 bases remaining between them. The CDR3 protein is CASSDAGTNYGYTF. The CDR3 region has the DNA TGTGCCAGCTCGGACGCCGGGACTAACTATGGCTACACCTTC.

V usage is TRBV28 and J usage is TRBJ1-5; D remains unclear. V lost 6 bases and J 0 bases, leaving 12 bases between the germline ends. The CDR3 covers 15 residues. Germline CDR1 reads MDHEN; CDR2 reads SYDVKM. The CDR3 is CASRLAGYSNQPQHF. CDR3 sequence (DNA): TGTGCCAGCAGGCTCGCGGGATATAGCAATCAGCCCCAGCATTTT.

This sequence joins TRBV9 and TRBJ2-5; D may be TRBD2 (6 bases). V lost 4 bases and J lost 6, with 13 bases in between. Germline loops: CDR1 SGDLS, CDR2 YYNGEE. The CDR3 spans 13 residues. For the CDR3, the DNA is TGTGCCAGCAGCTCGGGGACTCCTCAGACCCAGTACTTC. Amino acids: CASSSGTPQTQYF.

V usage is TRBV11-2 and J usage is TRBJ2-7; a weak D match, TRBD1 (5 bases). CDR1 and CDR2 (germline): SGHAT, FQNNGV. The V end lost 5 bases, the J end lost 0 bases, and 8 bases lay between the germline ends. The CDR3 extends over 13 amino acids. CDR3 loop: CASSQDTSYEQYF. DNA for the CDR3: TGTGCCAGCAGCCAGGACACCTCCTACGAGCAGTACTTC.

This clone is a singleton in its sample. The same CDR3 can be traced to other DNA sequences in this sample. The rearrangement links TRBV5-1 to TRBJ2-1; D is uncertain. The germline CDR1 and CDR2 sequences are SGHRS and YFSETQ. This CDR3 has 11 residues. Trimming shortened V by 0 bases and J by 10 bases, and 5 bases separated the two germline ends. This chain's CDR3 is CASSLEGEQFF. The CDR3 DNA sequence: TGCGCCAGCAGCTTGGAGGGAGAGCAGTTCTTC.

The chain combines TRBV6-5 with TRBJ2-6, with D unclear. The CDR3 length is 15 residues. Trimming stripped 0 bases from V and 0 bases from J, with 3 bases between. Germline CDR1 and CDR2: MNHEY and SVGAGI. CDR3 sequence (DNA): TGTGCCAGCAGTTACTCGGGCTCTGGGGCCAACGTCCTGACTTTC. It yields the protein CASSYSGSGANVLTF.